The entry that follows covers one T cell receptor beta chain sequence. Method: immunoSEQ multiplex PCR; TCRdb's copy keeps in-frame clones and lacks some. The sample has 150,000 to 170,000 clones, 90% to 95% seen once. The V gene end was trimmed by 6 bases and the J gene end by 5 bases; junction bases not matched to a gene: 3. The CDR3 sequence is 13 residues long. Germline CDR1 MNHEY, CDR2 SVGAGI. The data stem from a study of control samples from healthy donors and cancer patients. Sequenced material: blood. The sequence was obtained from a man in his forties in good health. V is TRBV6-5 and J is TRBJ1-1, with TRBD1 identical over 10 bases. CDR3 DNA: TGTGCCAGCAGGGACAGGGGGGTTACTGAAGCTTTCTTT. Translating gives CASRDRGVTEAFF.